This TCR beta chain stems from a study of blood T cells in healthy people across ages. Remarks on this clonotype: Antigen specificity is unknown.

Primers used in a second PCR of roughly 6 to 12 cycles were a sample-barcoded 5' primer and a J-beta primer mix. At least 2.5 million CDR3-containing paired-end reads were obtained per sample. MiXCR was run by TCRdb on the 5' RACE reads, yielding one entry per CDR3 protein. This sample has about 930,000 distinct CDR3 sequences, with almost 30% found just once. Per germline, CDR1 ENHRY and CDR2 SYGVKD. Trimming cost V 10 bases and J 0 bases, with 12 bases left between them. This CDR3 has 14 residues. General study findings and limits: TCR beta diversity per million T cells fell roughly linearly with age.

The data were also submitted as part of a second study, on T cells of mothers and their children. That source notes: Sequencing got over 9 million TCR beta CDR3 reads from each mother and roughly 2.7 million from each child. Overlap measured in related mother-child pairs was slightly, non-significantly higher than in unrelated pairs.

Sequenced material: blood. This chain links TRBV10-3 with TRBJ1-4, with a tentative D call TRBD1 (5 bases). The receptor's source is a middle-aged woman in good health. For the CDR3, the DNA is TGTGCCACAGGGACCCCAGCAACTAATGAAAAACTGTTTTTT. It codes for CATGTPATNEKLFF.